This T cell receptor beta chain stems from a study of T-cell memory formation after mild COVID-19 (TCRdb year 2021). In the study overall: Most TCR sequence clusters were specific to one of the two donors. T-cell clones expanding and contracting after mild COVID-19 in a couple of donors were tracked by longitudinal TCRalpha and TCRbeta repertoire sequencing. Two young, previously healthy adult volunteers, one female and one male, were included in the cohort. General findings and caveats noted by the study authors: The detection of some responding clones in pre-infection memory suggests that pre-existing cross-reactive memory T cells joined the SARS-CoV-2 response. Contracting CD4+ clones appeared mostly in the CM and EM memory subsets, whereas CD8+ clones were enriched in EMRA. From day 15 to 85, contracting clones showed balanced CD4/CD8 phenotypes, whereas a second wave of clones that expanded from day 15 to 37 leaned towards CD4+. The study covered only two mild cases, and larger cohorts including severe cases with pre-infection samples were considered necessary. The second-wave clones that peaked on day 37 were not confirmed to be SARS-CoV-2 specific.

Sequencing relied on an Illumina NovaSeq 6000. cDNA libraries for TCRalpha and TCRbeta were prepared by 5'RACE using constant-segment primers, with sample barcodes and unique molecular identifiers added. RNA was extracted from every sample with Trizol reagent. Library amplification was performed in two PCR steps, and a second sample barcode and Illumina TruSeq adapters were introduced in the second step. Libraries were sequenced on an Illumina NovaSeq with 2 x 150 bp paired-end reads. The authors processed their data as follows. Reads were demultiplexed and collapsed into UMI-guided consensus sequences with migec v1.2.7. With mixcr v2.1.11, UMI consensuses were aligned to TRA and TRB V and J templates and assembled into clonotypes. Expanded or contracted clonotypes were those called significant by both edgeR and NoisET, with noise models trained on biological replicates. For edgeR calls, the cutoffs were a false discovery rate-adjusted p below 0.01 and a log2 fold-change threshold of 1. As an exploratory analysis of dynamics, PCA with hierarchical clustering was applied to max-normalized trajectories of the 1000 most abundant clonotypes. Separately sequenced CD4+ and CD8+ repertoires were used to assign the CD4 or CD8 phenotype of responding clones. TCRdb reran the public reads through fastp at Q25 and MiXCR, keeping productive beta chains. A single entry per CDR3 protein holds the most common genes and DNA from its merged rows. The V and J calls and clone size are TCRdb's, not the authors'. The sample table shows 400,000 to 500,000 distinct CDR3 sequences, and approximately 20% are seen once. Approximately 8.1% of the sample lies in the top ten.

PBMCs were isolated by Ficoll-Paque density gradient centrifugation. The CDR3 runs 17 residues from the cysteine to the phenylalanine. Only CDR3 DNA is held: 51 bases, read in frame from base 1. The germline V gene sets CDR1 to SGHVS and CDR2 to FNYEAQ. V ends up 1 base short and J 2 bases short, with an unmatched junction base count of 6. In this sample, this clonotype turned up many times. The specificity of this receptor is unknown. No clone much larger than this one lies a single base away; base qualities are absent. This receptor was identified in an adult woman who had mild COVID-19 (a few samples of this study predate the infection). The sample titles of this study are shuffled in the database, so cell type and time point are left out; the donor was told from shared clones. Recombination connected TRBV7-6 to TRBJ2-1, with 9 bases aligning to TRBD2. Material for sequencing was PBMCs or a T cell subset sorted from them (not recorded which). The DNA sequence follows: TGTGCCAGCAGCTTAGTTTCTAGCGGGGCGACCTACAATGAGCAGTTCTTC. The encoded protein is CASSLVSSGATYNEQFF.